The 8 T cell receptor beta chains presented below share a single source sample, sequenced in a study of cytomegalovirus exposure and HLA in healthy donors. The PCR made use of 60 Vbeta and 13 Jbeta primers. Clones were sequenced by immunoSEQ multiplex PCR, and TCRdb holds only the in-frame ones, with some missing. The sample includes about 150,000 clones, 60% to 80% of them seen just once. Sequencing input: PBMCs. The receptors here all came from a male donor in good health and CMV-seronegative.

This clone was picked up a small number of times. This sequence joins TRBV7-8 and TRBJ1-2, with 9 bases matching TRBD1. The V gene's germline CDR1 is SGHVS and CDR2 FQNEAQ. V shed 8 bases, J shed 4 bases, and the junction held 8 bases outside the gene matches. This CDR3 comprises 14 residues. In nucleotides, the CDR3 is TGTGCCAGCTCCGAGGGACAGGGCCTCTATGGCTACACCTTC. Protein product: CASSEGQGLYGYTF.

J is TRBJ1-6 and V is TRBV5-4, with 11 positions matching TRBD1. Trimming took 3 bases from V and 14 from J; bases not matched to a gene: 7. The CDR3 runs to 14 residues. The germline CDR1 and CDR2 sequences are SGHNT and YYREEE (reference sequence). As DNA, the CDR3 is TGTGCCAGCAGCTCGGGACAGGGGGTAACGGCCCTCCACTTT. It specifies CASSSGQGVTALHF.

The rearrangement uses TRBV2 and TRBJ2-5, with TRBD1 as a possible D gene (5 bases). Judging by the DNA end, TRBJ2-7 fits better; the J call may be wrong. CDR1 SNHLY and CDR2 FYNNEI come from the germline V gene. The CDR3 is made up of 14 amino acids. Here the CDR3 reads CASRAETASYEQYF. The CDR3 DNA is TGTGCCAGCAGAGCCGAGACAGCTTCCTACGAGCAGTACTTC.

The V call is TRBV7-8, the J call TRBJ2-7, with 10 bases fitting TRBD2. The CDR3 sequence is 17 residues long. V lost 3 bases and J lost 1; bases outside the gene matches: 9. Germline-derived CDR1 and CDR2 are SGHVS and FQNEAQ. This CDR3 is CASSFEGLAGESYEQYF. The CDR3 DNA reads TGTGCCAGCAGCTTCGAAGGGCTAGCGGGAGAGTCCTACGAGCAGTACTTC. The full variable domain, its missing parts supplied by reference TRBV7-8 and TRBJ2-7, is GAGVSQSPRYKVAKRGQDVALRCDPISGHVSLFWYQQALGQGPEFLTYFQNEAQLDKSGLPSDRFFAERPEGSVSTLKIQRTQQEDSAVYLCASSFEGLAGESYEQYFGPGTRLTVT.

This sequence joins TRBV5-1 and TRBJ1-5, with TRBD1 matching 7 bases. From germline, CDR1 is SGHRS and CDR2 YFSETQ. V gave up 4 bases and J gave up 7 bases; unmatched junction bases: 11. This CDR3 comprises 15 residues. CDR3 sequence: CASSRTTGAGQPQHF. CDR3 DNA sequence: TGCGCCAGCAGCCGAACCACAGGGGCGGGCCAGCCCCAGCATTTT.

The chain is built from TRBV19 and TRBJ1-5; 11 bases map to TRBD1. V lost 6 bases and J lost 6; bases outside the gene matches: 4. The germline V gene encodes CDR1 LNHDA and CDR2 SQIVND (reference sequence). The CDR3 has 14 amino acids. The CDR3 loop is CASRDRGLGQPQHF. The CDR3 nucleotides are TGTGCCAGTAGGGACAGGGGGCTAGGTCAGCCCCAGCATTTT.

This clone was counted only a few times. The chain recombines TRBV5-4 with TRBJ1-4, with 8 bases identical to TRBD1. This CDR3 comprises 15 residues. The ends lost 3 bases at V and 4 bases at J; junction bases unmatched: 5. Germline lookup yields CDR1 SGHNT and CDR2 YYREEE (reference sequence). DNA for the CDR3: TGTGCCAGCAGCTCCCAGGGACAGGTTAATGAAAAACTGTTTTTT. Protein product: CASSSQGQVNEKLFF.

In DNA, the CDR3 is TGTGCCAGCTCAGGAGGGACAGCGAACACTGAAGCTTTCTTT. This sequence encodes CASSGGTANTEAFF. V and J are TRBV18 and TRBJ1-1, with 7 bases matching TRBD1. Germline CDR1 KGHSH, CDR2 LQKENI. V dropped 5 bases and J dropped 1; count of bases not matched to a gene: 4. The CDR3 is 14 amino acids.